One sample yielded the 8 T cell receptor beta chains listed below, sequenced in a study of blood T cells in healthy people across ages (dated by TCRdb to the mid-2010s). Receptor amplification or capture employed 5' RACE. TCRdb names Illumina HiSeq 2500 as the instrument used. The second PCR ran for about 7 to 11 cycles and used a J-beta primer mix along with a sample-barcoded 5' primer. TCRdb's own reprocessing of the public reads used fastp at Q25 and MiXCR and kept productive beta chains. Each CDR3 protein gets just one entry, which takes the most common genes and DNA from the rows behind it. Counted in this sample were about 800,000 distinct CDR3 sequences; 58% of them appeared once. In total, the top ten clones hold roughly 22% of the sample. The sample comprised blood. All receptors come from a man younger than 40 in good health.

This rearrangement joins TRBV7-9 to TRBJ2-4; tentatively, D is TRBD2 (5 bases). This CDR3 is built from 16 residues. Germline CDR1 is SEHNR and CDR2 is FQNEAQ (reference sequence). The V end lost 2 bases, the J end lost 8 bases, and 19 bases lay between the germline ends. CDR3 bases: TGTGCCAGCAGCTTAACGTCTAGTGGGTCCGGGGACATTCAGTACTTC. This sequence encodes CASSLTSSGSGDIQYF.

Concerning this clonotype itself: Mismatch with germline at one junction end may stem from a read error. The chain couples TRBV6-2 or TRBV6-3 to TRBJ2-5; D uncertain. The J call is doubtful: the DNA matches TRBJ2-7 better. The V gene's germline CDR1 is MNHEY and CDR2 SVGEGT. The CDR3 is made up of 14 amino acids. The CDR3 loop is CASRYWSENYEQYF. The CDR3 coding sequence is TGTGCCAGCAGGTACTGGTCGGAGAACTACGAGCAGTACTTC.

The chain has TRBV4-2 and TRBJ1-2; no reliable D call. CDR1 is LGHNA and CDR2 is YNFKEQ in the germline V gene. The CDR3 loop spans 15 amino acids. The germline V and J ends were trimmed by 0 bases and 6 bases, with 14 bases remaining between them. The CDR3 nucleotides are TGTGCCAGCAGCCAAGAATCCTATGGAAGTAATGGCTACACCTTC. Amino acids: CASSQESYGSNGYTF.

The CDR3 DNA sequence: TGTGCCAGCAGCCTCGACCGGGTCGCCCGCCCGCTCACCTTC. Its translation: CASSLDRVARPLTF. V usage is TRBV7-9 and J usage is TRBJ1-2; D gene uncertain. Between the trimmed V and J ends, which lost 5 bases and 13 bases, there was a span of 23 bases. The germline V gene has CDR1 SEHNR and CDR2 FQNEAQ (reference sequence). This CDR3 is built from 14 residues.

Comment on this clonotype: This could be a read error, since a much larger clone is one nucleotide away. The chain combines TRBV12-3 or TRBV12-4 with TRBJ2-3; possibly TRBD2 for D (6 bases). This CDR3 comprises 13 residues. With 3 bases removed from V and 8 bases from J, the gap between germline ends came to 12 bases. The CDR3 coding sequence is TGTGCCAGCAGTTTTAGTAACGGGGGTACGCAGTATTTT. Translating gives CASSFSNGGTQYF.

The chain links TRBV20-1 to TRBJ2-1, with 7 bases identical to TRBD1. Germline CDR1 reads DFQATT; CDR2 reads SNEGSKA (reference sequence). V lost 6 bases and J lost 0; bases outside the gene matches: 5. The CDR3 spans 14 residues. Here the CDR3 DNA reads TGCAGTGCGGCAAGGGGGCACTCCTACAATGAGCAGTTCTTC. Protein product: CSAARGHSYNEQFF.

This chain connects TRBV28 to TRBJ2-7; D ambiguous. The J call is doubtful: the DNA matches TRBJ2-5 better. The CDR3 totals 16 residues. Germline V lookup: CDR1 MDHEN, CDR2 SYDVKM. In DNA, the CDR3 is TGTGCCAGCAGTCAAAGAGTCCGGGCCTCCCCCGAGACCCAGTACTTC. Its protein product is CASSQRVRASPETQYF.

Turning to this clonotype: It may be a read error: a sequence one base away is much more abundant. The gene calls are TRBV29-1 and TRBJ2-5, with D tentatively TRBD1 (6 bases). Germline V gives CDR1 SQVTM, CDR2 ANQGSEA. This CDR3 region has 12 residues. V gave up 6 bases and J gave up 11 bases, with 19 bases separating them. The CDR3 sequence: CSVGSSGTKQYF. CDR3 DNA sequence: TGCAGCGTGGGGAGTTCCGGGACAAAGCAGTACTTC.